A single sample is the source of the 32 T cell receptor beta chains below, sequenced in a study of OX40 agonist ivuxolimab in advanced cancers. Sequenced by immunoSEQ multiplex PCR; TCRdb stores in-frame clones only, minus some. The repertoire holds approximately 67,000 clones, with 70% to 90% as singletons. This material consisted of CD4+ or CD8+ T cells sorted from blood, taken in a trial of the OX40 agonist ivuxolimab. The receptors come from an adult with an advanced solid tumor such as melanoma, head and neck, liver or kidney cancer.

The chain links TRBV6-5 to TRBJ2-5; D gene ambiguous. CDR1 is MNHEY and CDR2 is SVGAGI in the germline V gene. Between the trimmed V and J ends, which lost 4 bases and 3 bases, there was a span of 9 bases. This CDR3 has 13 residues. CDR3 coding DNA: TGTGCCAGCAGTTCTGGATCGAAAGAGACCCAGTACTTC. It encodes CASSSGSKETQYF.

The chain joins TRBV7-2 to TRBJ2-4, with D possibly called TRBD1 or TRBD2 (6 bases each). The CDR3 has 13 residues. V was pared by 5 bases and J by 7 bases, with 12 bases between. Germline V gives CDR1 SGHTA, CDR2 FQGNSA. The CDR3: CASSLTGRNIQYF. CDR3 in DNA: TGTGCCAGCAGCCTAACAGGGAGGAACATTCAGTACTTC. Full variable domain (missing parts from reference TRBV7-2 and TRBJ2-4): GAGVSQSPSNKVTEKGKDVELRCDPISGHTALYWYRQSLGQGLEFLIYFQGNSAPDKSGLPSDRFSAERTGGSVSTLTIQRTQQEDSAVYLCASSLTGRNIQYFGAGTRLSVL.

The V and J genes are TRBV5-1 and TRBJ2-3; 7 bases map to TRBD2. The germline CDR1 and CDR2 sequences are SGHRS and YFSETQ. The V and J ends lost 4 bases and 0 bases, in that order; junction bases with no gene match: 8. This CDR3 is built from 16 residues. CDR3 coding DNA: TGCGCCAGCAGCACCGGGCTAGCGGTTAGCACAGATACGCAGTATTTT. Translated, it gives CASSTGLAVSTDTQYF.

V usage is TRBV27 and J usage is TRBJ2-4; 13 positions match TRBD2. The junction had 3 bases not matched to a gene; V was cut back by 5 bases and J by 8 bases. This CDR3 has 14 amino acids. Per the germline V gene, CDR1 is MNHEY and CDR2 is SMNVEV (reference sequence). CDR3 sequence: CASSRTSGGDIQYF. The DNA of the CDR3 is TGTGCCAGCAGTAGGACTAGCGGGGGAGACATTCAGTACTTC.

The rearrangement uses TRBV10-3 and TRBJ2-5; the D gene could be TRBD1 or TRBD2 (5 bases each). With 8 bases removed from V and 2 bases from J, the gap between germline ends came to 12 bases. The length of the CDR3 is 13 residues. Per the germline V gene, CDR1 is ENHRY and CDR2 is SYGVKD. The CDR3 protein is CAIGGEGQETQYF. The CDR3 DNA is TGTGCCATCGGGGGAGAGGGGCAAGAGACCCAGTACTTC.

V and J are TRBV29-1 and TRBJ2-5, with a tentative D call TRBD2 (7 bases). The length of the CDR3 is 13 residues. CDR1 and CDR2 (germline): SQVTM, ANQGSEA. V lost 4 bases and J 3 bases, leaving 12 bases between the germline ends. The CDR3 DNA reads TGCAGCGTTGCTCGGGGGGCGGAAGAGACCCAGTACTTC. This sequence encodes CSVARGAEETQYF.

V is TRBV6-6 and J is TRBJ1-4, with D possibly being TRBD1 (5 bases). This CDR3 comprises 15 residues. V was pared by 2 bases and J by 8 bases, with 15 bases between. Germline CDR1 MNHNY, CDR2 SVGAGI (reference sequence). CDR3 in DNA: TGTGCCAGCAGTTACCCGGGGGGGGGAGGAGAAAAACTGTTTTTT. This translates into CASSYPGGGGEKLFF.

The chain uses TRBV7-3 and TRBJ2-5; a weak D match, TRBD1 (6 bases). In germline, CDR1 is SGHTA, CDR2 FQGTGA. V lost 1 base, J lost 5 bases, and 14 bases lay in between. This CDR3 has 15 amino acids. CDR3 coding DNA: TGTGCCAGCAGCTTAAATGGGGGCGCCCAGGAGACCCAGTACTTC. This codes for CASSLNGGAQETQYF.

The CDR3 loop reads CASSYVRANTGELFF. The CDR3 coding sequence is TGTGCCAGCAGTTACGTTAGGGCGAACACCGGGGAGCTGTTTTTT. The V gene is TRBV6-5, the J gene TRBJ2-2; D not resolved. The CDR3 is 15 amino acids. V dropped 2 bases and J dropped 0 bases, with 7 bases sitting between them. Germline loops: CDR1 MNHEY, CDR2 SVGAGI.

The CDR3 reads CASSLMNTGELFF. The CDR3 DNA reads TGTGCCAGCAGCTTAATGAACACCGGGGAGCTGTTTTTT. The chain couples TRBV7-9 to TRBJ2-2; D is uncertain. Per the germline V gene, CDR1 is SEHNR and CDR2 is FQNEAQ (reference sequence). The CDR3 extends over 13 amino acids. The V gene lost 2 bases and the J gene lost 1 base, with 2 bases spanning the gap.

The rearrangement links TRBV19 to TRBJ1-6; D is unresolved. This CDR3 is built from 16 residues. Germline V gene data show CDR1 as LNHDA and CDR2 as SQIVND (reference sequence). The ends were cut back, 3 bases at V and 0 bases at J, with 9 bases in the middle. CDR3 in amino acids: CASSIGRSSYNSPLHF. DNA for the CDR3: TGTGCCAGTAGTATCGGACGGAGCTCCTATAATTCACCCCTCCACTTT.

The chain combines TRBV14 with TRBJ2-7; 7 nucleotides line up with TRBD2. This CDR3 has 13 amino acids. The V gene end was trimmed by 4 bases and the J gene end by 2 bases; junction bases not matched to a gene: 2. Looked up from germline, CDR1 is SGHDN and CDR2 is FVKESK. DNA of the CDR3: TGTGCCAGCAGCCGGGCGGGGGCCTACGAGCAGTACTTC. Residues: CASSRAGAYEQYF.

The DNA for the CDR3 is TGTGCCAGCAGCCGCCCCGAATCTAGCATGACGCAGTATTTT. This codes for CASSRPESSMTQYF. The rearrangement links TRBV11-2 to TRBJ2-3, with D tentatively TRBD2 (5 bases). This CDR3 is built from 14 residues. V was pared by 5 bases and J by 9 bases, with 18 bases between. Looked up from germline, CDR1 is SGHAT and CDR2 is FQNNGV.

J is TRBJ2-7 and V is TRBV7-8; D gene uncertain. This CDR3 comprises 14 residues. Germline V gives CDR1 SGHVS, CDR2 FQNEAQ. V was clipped by 4 bases and J by 3 bases, with 13 bases between them. The CDR3 sequence: CASSSPGGLYEQYF. CDR3 nucleotides: TGTGCCAGCAGCTCCCCCGGTGGGCTCTACGAGCAGTACTTC. The full variable domain, rest sourced from reference TRBV7-8 and TRBJ2-7, is GAGVSQSPRYKVAKRGQDVALRCDPISGHVSLFWYQQALGQGPEFLTYFQNEAQLDKSGLPSDRFFAERPEGSVSTLKIQRTQQEDSAVYLCASSSPGGLYEQYFGPGTRLTVT.

This clone appeared a few times. The V call is TRBV28, the J call TRBJ2-3, with D perhaps matching TRBD1 (5 bases). The CDR3 covers 15 residues. Germline assignment: CDR1 MDHEN and CDR2 SYDVKM. Trimming stripped 6 bases from V and 3 bases from J, with 16 bases between. CDR3 protein: CASSLPTELTDTQYF. The CDR3, as DNA: TGTGCCAGCAGCCTCCCGACAGAGTTAACAGATACGCAGTATTTT.

The chain uses TRBV2 and TRBJ2-3; 9 nucleotides align to TRBD1. Germline V gene sequence: CDR1 SNHLY, CDR2 FYNNEI. Trimming at V came to 8 bases and at J to 4 bases, leaving 7 bases not matched to a gene. There are 14 residues in the CDR3. The CDR3 protein is CASLRQGGSDTQYF. The CDR3 DNA reads TGTGCCAGCCTTCGACAGGGGGGGTCAGATACGCAGTATTTT. The variable domain in full, completed from reference TRBV2 and TRBJ2-3, reads EPEVTQTPSHQVTQMGQEVILRCVPISNHLYFYWYRQILGQKVEFLVSFYNNEISEKSEIFDDQFSVERPDGSNFTLKIRSTKLEDSAMYFCASLRQGGSDTQYFGPGTRLTVL.

The V call is TRBV29-1, the J call TRBJ2-7, with no clear D. The V and J ends lost 6 bases and 2 bases respectively, with 14 bases between them. The CDR3 extends over 13 amino acids. In germline, CDR1 is SQVTM, CDR2 ANQGSEA. The CDR3 bases are TGCAGCGTGGCCACATTCTCTACCTACGAGCAGTACTTC. The encoded protein is CSVATFSTYEQYF.

The chain couples TRBV11-2 to TRBJ2-5; 9 bases line up with TRBD2. Trimming cost V 5 bases and J 4 bases; bases outside gene matches: 14. Germline loops: CDR1 SGHAT, CDR2 FQNNGV. The CDR3 contains 17 residues. CDR3 loop: CASSVKYSGSGGETQYF. The DNA of the CDR3 is TGTGCCAGCAGCGTTAAATATAGCGGGAGCGGAGGAGAGACCCAGTACTTC.

The J gene is TRBJ2-2, the V gene TRBV6-6, with 8 bases fitting TRBD2. Germline loops: CDR1 MNHNY, CDR2 SVGAGI (reference sequence). V trimming: 7 bases; J trimming: 6 bases; junction bases outside the gene matches: 10. The CDR3 covers 15 residues. CDR3 DNA sequence: TGTGCCAGCACCCACGGGAGGGCGGGCCCCGGGGAGCTGTTTTTT. This codes for CASTHGRAGPGELFF.

The CDR3: CASSLVILPYNEQFF. The CDR3 region has the DNA TGTGCCAGCAGCTTAGTCATTTTACCCTACAATGAGCAGTTCTTC. The genes are TRBV11-2 and TRBJ2-1; no definite D call. V was cut by 1 base and J by 2 bases, with 9 bases left in between. Germline loops: CDR1 SGHAT, CDR2 FQNNGV. This CDR3 spans 15 amino acids.

This rearrangement joins TRBV11-3 to TRBJ2-5; TRBD2 aligns across 8 bases. V trimming: 0 bases; J trimming: 4 bases; junction bases outside the gene matches: 4. The V gene's germline CDR1 is SGHNT and CDR2 YENEEA. This CDR3 has 15 amino acids. The CDR3 nucleotides are TGTGCCAGCAGCTTAGAAGCGGGAGATCGAGAGACCCAGTACTTC. Translation: CASSLEAGDRETQYF.

This sequence joins TRBV2 and TRBJ2-5; D is possibly TRBD2 (6 bases). With 6 bases removed from V and 5 bases from J, the gap between germline ends came to 16 bases. The length of the CDR3 is 14 residues. Per the germline V gene, CDR1 is SNHLY and CDR2 is FYNNEI. The CDR3 nucleotides are TGTGCCAGCAGGGCCTCGGAGGGAAGGGAGACCCAGTACTTC. Residues: CASRASEGRETQYF.

This chain uses TRBV18 with TRBJ2-1; D is possibly TRBD1 or TRBD2 (5 bases each). This CDR3 is built from 15 residues. Germline lookup yields CDR1 KGHSH and CDR2 LQKENI. V lost 0 bases to trimming and J lost 9 bases, with 15 bases between them. In nucleotides, the CDR3 is TGTGCCAGCTCACCACCCGGGACCCTTTTAATTGAGCAGTTCTTC. Its translation: CASSPPGTLLIEQFF.

This rearrangement joins TRBV30 to TRBJ1-1; no clear D. Germline V gives CDR1 GTSNPN, CDR2 SVGIG (reference sequence). V was clipped by 2 bases and J by 0 bases, with 7 bases between them. This CDR3 is 13 amino acids long. This chain's CDR3 is CAWSQTLNTEAFF. DNA for the CDR3: TGTGCCTGGAGTCAGACCTTGAACACTGAAGCTTTCTTT.

The chain is built from TRBV7-9 and TRBJ2-2; 7 nucleotides line up with TRBD1. Looked up from germline, CDR1 is SEHNR and CDR2 is FQNEAQ (reference sequence). V trimming: 6 bases; J trimming: 4 bases; junction bases outside the gene matches: 5. CDR3 length: 14 amino acids. The CDR3 protein is CASRLQGSTGELFF. CDR3 DNA sequence: TGTGCCAGCAGGTTACAGGGGTCCACCGGGGAGCTGTTTTTT.

The chain employs TRBV5-4 and TRBJ2-3, with D tentatively TRBD1 (6 bases). Trimming removed 5 bases from V and 0 bases from J, with 13 bases in between. Germline V CDR1 and CDR2: SGHNT, YYREEE (reference sequence). The CDR3 has 15 residues. Here the CDR3 DNA reads TGTGCCAGCAGAACCGGGACAACTAGCACAGATACGCAGTATTTT. Translating it yields CASRTGTTSTDTQYF.

This chain joins TRBV4-3 and TRBJ2-7, with D perhaps matching TRBD2 (6 bases). The V gene lost 0 bases and the J gene lost 0 bases, with 12 bases spanning the gap. This CDR3 region has 16 residues. The germline V gene has CDR1 LGHNA and CDR2 YSLEER. CDR3: CASSQEAGLSSYEQYF. DNA of the CDR3: TGCGCCAGCAGCCAAGAGGCGGGGCTTAGCTCCTACGAGCAGTACTTC.

This clone was counted only a few times. The V call is TRBV6-5, the J call TRBJ1-5; TRBD1 agrees at 7 bases. Germline CDR1 reads MNHEY; CDR2 reads SVGAGI. This CDR3 contains 13 residues. The junction had 6 bases not matched to a gene; V was cut back by 5 bases and J by 8 bases. The CDR3 DNA reads as TGTGCCAGCAGTAGACAGGGATCAGAGCCCCAGCATTTT. Amino acids: CASSRQGSEPQHF.

This clone was detected once. The chain has TRBV5-5 and TRBJ2-1, with D unclear. V was clipped by 4 bases and J by 8 bases, with 13 bases between them. Germline V gives CDR1 SGHKS, CDR2 YYEKEE (reference sequence). The CDR3 spans 13 residues. As DNA, the CDR3 is TGTGCCAGCAGCAAACTTCCCCTCGATGAGCAGTTCTTC. This gives the protein CASSKLPLDEQFF. Looking up the rest from reference TRBV5-5 and TRBJ2-1 gives the full variable domain: DAGVTQSPTHLIKTRGQQVTLRCSPISGHKSVSWYQQVLGQGPQFIFQYYEKEERGRGNFPDRFSARQFPNYSSELNVNALLLGDSALYLCASSKLPLDEQFFGPGTRLTVL.

The chain carries TRBV21-1 and TRBJ1-2; the table calls TRBD1, which could not be checked here. TRBV21-1 is a known pseudogene. CDR3 size: 13 residues. CDR3 loop: CASRGQGDYGYTF. The CDR3 nucleotides are TGTGCCAGCAGAGGACAGGGTGACTATGGCTACACCTTC.

The chain carries TRBV5-5 and TRBJ2-7, with 8 bases matching TRBD2. The junction had 5 bases not matched to a gene; V was cut back by 0 bases and J by 3 bases. This CDR3 region has 15 residues. Germline values: CDR1 SGHKS, CDR2 YYEKEE (reference sequence). Written as DNA, the CDR3 is TGTGCCAGCAGCTTGGCACTAGCGGTGTTCTACGAGCAGTACTTC. Translating it yields CASSLALAVFYEQYF.

A single count supports this clone. The rearrangement uses TRBV14 and TRBJ2-2, with unresolved D. The CDR3 has 13 amino acids. Trimming pared 4 bases from V and 7 bases from J, leaving 10 bases between. Per germline, CDR1 SGHDN and CDR2 FVKESK. The CDR3 loop is CASSPGLGGELFF. In nucleotides, the CDR3 is TGTGCCAGCAGCCCCGGGTTGGGCGGGGAGCTGTTTTTT.